Below, 7 T cell receptor beta chains from the same sample are listed, as sequenced in a study of Ad26.COV2.S vaccination and SARS-CoV-2 variants. Generated by immunoSEQ multiplex PCR, the TCRdb table keeps only in-frame clones and is missing some. Among 450,000 to 550,000 clones listed, roughly 87% were seen once. Treatment described: about 20 received Ad26.COV2.S at low or high dose, single or two shots; 5 received placebo; per-sample allocation not given. The study sampled participants on day 63 after the first vaccine or placebo injection. The sample here was peripheral blood, taken in a trial of Ad26.COV2.S vaccine versus placebo. The receptors stem from a person between 18 and 65 years old who received the Ad26.COV2.S COVID-19 vaccine or a placebo.

The chain links TRBV11-2 to TRBJ2-3; 7 bases are a match to TRBD2. This CDR3 comprises 14 residues. Germline values: CDR1 SGHAT, CDR2 FQNNGV. Unmatched junction bases numbered 4, after V lost 5 bases and J lost 2 bases. In nucleotides, the CDR3 is TGTGCCAGCAGCGGGGGACTATCCACAGATACGCAGTATTTT. Translation: CASSGGLSTDTQYF.

V is TRBV12-5 and J is TRBJ2-3; 9 bases align to TRBD2. Looked up from germline, CDR1 is LGHNT and CDR2 is FRNRAP. The CDR3 runs to 19 residues. V gave up 3 bases and J gave up 2 bases; unmatched junction bases: 15. CDR3 sequence: CASGLLNDGTSWITDTQYF. In DNA form, the CDR3 reads TGTGCTAGTGGTTTATTGAACGACGGGACTAGCTGGATCACAGATACGCAGTATTTT.

This clone was found once. The chain links TRBV6-5 to TRBJ2-7, with a weak D call TRBD2 (6 bases). Germline CDR1 and CDR2: MNHEY and SVGAGI. This CDR3 has 11 residues. V lost 7 bases to trimming and J lost 4 bases, with 8 bases between them. The DNA for the CDR3 is TGTGCCAGCACCCGGGGGTACGAGCAGTACTTC. Protein product: CASTRGYEQYF.

As concerns this clone: The sample holds other DNA sequences that translate to the same CDR3. The rearrangement uses TRBV12-3 or TRBV12-4 and TRBJ1-5; perhaps TRBD1 as D (5 bases). This CDR3 has 13 amino acids. V dropped 3 bases and J dropped 5 bases, with 8 bases sitting between them. The CDR3: CASSFLGDQPQHF. CDR3 nucleotide sequence: TGTGCCAGCAGTTTTTTGGGGGATCAGCCCCAGCATTTT.

The V call is TRBV28, the J call TRBJ2-4, with 10 bases that match TRBD1. This CDR3 contains 17 residues. Germline lookup yields CDR1 MDHEN and CDR2 SYDVKM. With 5 bases clipped from V and 1 base from J, the junction kept 8 bases outside the gene matches. Written as DNA, the CDR3 is TGTGCCAGCAGTCCGACAGGGGGCGCGGGGGCCAAAAACATTCAGTACTTC. It yields the protein CASSPTGGAGAKNIQYF. The full variable domain, its missing parts supplied by reference TRBV28 and TRBJ2-4, is DVKVTQSSRYLVKRTGEKVFLECVQDMDHENMFWYRQDPGLGLRLIYFSYDVKMKEKGDIPEGYSVSREKKERFSLILESASTNQTSMYLCASSPTGGAGAKNIQYFGAGTRLSVL.

The J gene is TRBJ2-2, the V gene TRBV6-4; the D gene is possibly TRBD1 (6 bases). Trimming shortened V by 2 bases and J by 2 bases, and 6 bases separated the two germline ends. This CDR3 spans 14 amino acids. Germline lookup yields CDR1 MRHNA and CDR2 SNTAGT. CDR3 in DNA: TGTGCCAGCAGTGACGGGACAAACACCGGGGAGCTGTTTTTT. Its translation: CASSDGTNTGELFF.

J is TRBJ1-1 and V is TRBV29-1; 11 nucleotides agree with TRBD1. CDR3 length equals 14 residues. Germline V gene data show CDR1 as SQVTM and CDR2 as ANQGSEA. Trimming cost V 6 bases and J 4 bases; bases outside gene matches: 7. CDR3 loop: CSVGQGAAFTEAFF. For the CDR3, the DNA is TGCAGCGTAGGACAGGGGGCGGCGTTCACTGAAGCTTTCTTT.